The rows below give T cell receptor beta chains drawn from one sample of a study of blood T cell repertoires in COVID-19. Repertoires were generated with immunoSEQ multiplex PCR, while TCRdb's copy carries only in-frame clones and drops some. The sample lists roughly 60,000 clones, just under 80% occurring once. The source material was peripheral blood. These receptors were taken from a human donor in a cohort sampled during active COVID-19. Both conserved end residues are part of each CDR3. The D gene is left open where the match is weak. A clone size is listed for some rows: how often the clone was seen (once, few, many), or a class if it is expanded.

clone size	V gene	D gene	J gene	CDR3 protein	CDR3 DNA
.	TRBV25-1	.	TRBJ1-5	CASGGQNYQPQHF	TGTGCCAGTGGAGGACAGAATTATCAGCCCCAGCATTTT
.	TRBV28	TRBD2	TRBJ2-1	CASSLGTSGRVGDEQFF	TGTGCCAGCAGTTTAGGGACTAGCGGGAGAGTGGGCGATGAGCAGTTCTTC
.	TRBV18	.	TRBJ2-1	CASSPGEHHNEQFF	TGTGCCAGCTCGCCGGGGGAGCACCACAATGAGCAGTTCTTC
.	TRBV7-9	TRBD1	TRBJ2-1	CASSDRGYNEQFF	TGTGCCAGCAGCGACAGGGGTTACAATGAGCAGTTCTTC
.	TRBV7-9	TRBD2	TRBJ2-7	CASSLAGGRAYEQYF	TGTGCCAGCAGCTTAGCGGGCGGGAGAGCGTACGAGCAGTACTTC
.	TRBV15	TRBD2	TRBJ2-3	CATSRDRLAAFTDTQYF	TGTGCCACCAGCAGAGATCGGCTAGCGGCTTTCACAGATACGCAGTATTTT
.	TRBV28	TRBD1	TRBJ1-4	CASSSGQGREKLFF	TGTGCCAGCAGTTCGGGACAGGGTCGGGAAAAACTGTTTTTT
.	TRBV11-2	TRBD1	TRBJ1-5	CASSLEQGGHQPQHF	TGTGCCAGCAGCTTAGAACAGGGGGGACATCAGCCCCAGCATTTT
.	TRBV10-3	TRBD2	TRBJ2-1	CAISDFRLAASYNEQFF	TGTGCCATCAGTGATTTCCGACTAGCAGCGTCTTACAATGAGCAGTTCTTC
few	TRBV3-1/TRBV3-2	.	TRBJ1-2	CASSQDAQGGGYTF	TGTGCCAGCAGCCAAGATGCTCAGGGTGGGGGCTACACCTTC
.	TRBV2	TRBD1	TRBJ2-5	CASRQGGETQYF	TGTGCCAGCAGGCAAGGGGGCGAGACCCAGTACTTC
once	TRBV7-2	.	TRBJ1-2	CASSEALPGGYTF	TGTGCCAGCAGCGAGGCCCTCCCCGGGGGCTACACCTTC
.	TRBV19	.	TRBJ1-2	CASSTYAGTSNYGYTF	TGTGCCAGTAGTACCTACGCCGGGACAAGCAACTATGGCTACACCTTC
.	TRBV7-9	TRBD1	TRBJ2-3	CASSTGQGADTQYF	TGTGCCAGCAGCACCGGACAGGGGGCAGATACGCAGTATTTT
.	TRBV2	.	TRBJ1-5	CASNTGGGNQPQHF	TGTGCCAGCAACACGGGGGGGGGCAATCAGCCCCAGCATTTT
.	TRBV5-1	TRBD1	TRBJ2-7	CASSLQDRGPYEQYF	TGCGCCAGCAGCCTACAAGACAGGGGGCCCTACGAGCAGTACTTC
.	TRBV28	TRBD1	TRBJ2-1	CASSSKGQGNVEQFF	TGTGCCAGCAGTTCCAAAGGACAGGGAAATGTTGAGCAGTTCTTC
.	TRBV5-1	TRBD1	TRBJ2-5	CASSRGQGGETQYF	TGCGCCAGCAGCCGAGGACAGGGTGGGGAGACCCAGTACTTC
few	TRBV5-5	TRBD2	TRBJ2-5	CASSLLAGVPQETQYF	TGTGCCAGCAGCTTGCTTGCGGGGGTGCCCCAAGAGACCCAGTACTTC
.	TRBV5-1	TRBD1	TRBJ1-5	CASSLVTGEQPQHF	TGCGCCAGCAGCTTGGTCACAGGGGAACAGCCCCAGCATTTT
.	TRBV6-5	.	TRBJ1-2	CASSFLPGANYGYTF	TGTGCCAGCAGTTTCCTCCCGGGGGCTAACTATGGCTACACCTTC
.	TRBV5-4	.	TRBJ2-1	CASSFQAASSYNEQFF	TGTGCCAGCAGCTTCCAAGCCGCTAGCTCCTACAATGAGCAGTTCTTC
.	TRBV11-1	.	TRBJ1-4	CASSPARPGEKLFF	TGTGCCAGCAGCCCAGCCCGTCCAGGGGAAAAACTGTTTTTT
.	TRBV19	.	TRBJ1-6	CASSGGNSPLHF	TGTGCCAGCTCAGGAGGAAATTCACCCCTCCACTTT
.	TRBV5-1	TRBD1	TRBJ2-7	CASSSGQGSYEQYF	TGCGCCAGCAGCTCAGGACAGGGCTCCTACGAGCAGTACTTC
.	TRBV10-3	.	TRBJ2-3	CAISDGGLSTDTQYF	TGTGCCATCAGTGACGGCGGGTTGTCAACAGATACGCAGTATTTT
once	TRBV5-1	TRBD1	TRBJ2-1	CASSLGQGLYNEQFF	TGCGCCAGCAGCTTGGGACAGGGTCTCTACAATGAGCAGTTCTTC
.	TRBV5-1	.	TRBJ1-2	CASSFGGTDGYTF	TGCGCCAGCAGCTTCGGGGGTACTGATGGCTACACCTTC
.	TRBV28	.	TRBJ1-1	CATGGPKGMNTEAFF	TGTGCCACCGGAGGGCCTAAAGGAATGAACACTGAAGCTTTCTTT
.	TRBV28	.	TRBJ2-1	CATRASSYNEQFF	TGTGCCACTAGAGCCAGCTCCTACAATGAGCAGTTCTTC
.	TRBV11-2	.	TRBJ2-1	CASSLEGSSYNEQFF	TGTGCCAGCAGCTTGGAGGGGAGCTCCTACAATGAGCAGTTCTTC